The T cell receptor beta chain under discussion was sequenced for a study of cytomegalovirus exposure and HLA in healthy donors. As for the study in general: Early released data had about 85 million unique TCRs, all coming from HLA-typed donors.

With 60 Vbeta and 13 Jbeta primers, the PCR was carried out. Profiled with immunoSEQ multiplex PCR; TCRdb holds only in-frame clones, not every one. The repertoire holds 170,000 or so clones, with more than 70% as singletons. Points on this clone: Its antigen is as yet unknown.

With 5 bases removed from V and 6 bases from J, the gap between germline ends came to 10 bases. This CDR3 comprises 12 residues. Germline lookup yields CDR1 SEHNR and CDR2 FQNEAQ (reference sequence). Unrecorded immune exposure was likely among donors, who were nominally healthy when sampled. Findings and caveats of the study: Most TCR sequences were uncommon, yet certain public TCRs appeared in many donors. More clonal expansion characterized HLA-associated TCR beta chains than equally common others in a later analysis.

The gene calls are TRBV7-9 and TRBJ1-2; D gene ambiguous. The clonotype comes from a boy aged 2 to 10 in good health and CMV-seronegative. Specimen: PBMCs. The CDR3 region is CASSVLGHGYTF. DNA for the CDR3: TGTGCCAGCAGCGTATTGGGCCATGGCTACACCTTC.